The 17 T cell receptor beta chains in this list originate from one sample, sequenced in a study of vaccination effects on CD4 cells after COVID-19. The culture ran for roughly 10 days before CD4+ T cells were isolated. Libraries were prepared by immunoSEQ multiplex PCR; TCRdb keeps only in-frame clonotypes and omits some of them. Of around 70,000 clones detected, over 60% appear once; the ten largest clones hold under 2.5%. These receptors' targets are unknown. This specimen was CD4+ T cells from PBMCs cultured without peptide, taken before COVID-19 vaccination. These receptors all come from a human donor who received a COVID-19 vaccine.

This chain links TRBV2 with TRBJ1-3; D is ambiguous. From germline, CDR1 is SNHLY and CDR2 FYNNEI. Trimming cost V 7 bases and J 4 bases, with 11 bases left between them. This CDR3 comprises 13 residues. The CDR3 is CASTRTEGNTIYF. The DNA for the CDR3 is TGTGCCAGCACGCGAACGGAGGGAAACACCATATATTTT.

The chain has TRBV28 and TRBJ1-1, with TRBD1 identical over 9 bases. CDR1 is MDHEN, CDR2 SYDVKM, per germline. V shed 4 bases, J shed 4 bases, and the junction held 10 bases outside the gene matches. The CDR3 runs to 16 residues. The chain's CDR3 is CASSSSGTGLRTEAFF. CDR3 bases: TGTGCCAGCAGTTCTTCCGGGACAGGGTTGCGCACTGAAGCTTTCTTT.

The rearrangement uses TRBV6-5 and TRBJ2-6, with 8 bases aligning to TRBD2. The CDR3 covers 16 residues. Looked up from germline, CDR1 is MNHEY and CDR2 is SVGAGI. After removal of 3 bases from V and 0 bases from J, the junction contained 1 base not matched to a gene. The CDR3 loop reads CASSYRGGSGANVLTF. In DNA form, the CDR3 reads TGTGCCAGCAGTTATCGGGGGGGCTCTGGGGCCAACGTCCTGACTTTC.

The chain joins TRBV5-1 to TRBJ1-5, with D perhaps TRBD1 (5 bases). Germline V gives CDR1 SGHRS, CDR2 YFSETQ. This CDR3 is built from 14 residues. V was clipped by 0 bases and J by 2 bases, with 6 bases between them. In nucleotides, the CDR3 is TGCGCCAGCAGCTTGGGAGGGGGCAATCAGCCCCAGCATTTT. Translation: CASSLGGGNQPQHF.

The chain is built from TRBV28 and TRBJ1-3; weak D call: TRBD1 (5 bases). Germline-derived CDR1 and CDR2 are MDHEN and SYDVKM. The ends were cut back, 6 bases at V and 6 bases at J, with 18 bases in the middle. This CDR3 contains 15 residues. The CDR3 DNA follows: TGTGCCAGCAGGCCCGGGACGGTACTCTTAAACACCATATATTTT. Amino acids: CASRPGTVLLNTIYF.

The rearrangement uses TRBV5-1 and TRBJ1-1; D unclear. Deletions cut 0 bases from V and 1 base from J, with 10 bases between. CDR3 length: 15 amino acids. Germline lookup yields CDR1 SGHRS and CDR2 YFSETQ. Here the CDR3 reads CASSLDLGRNTEAFF. Written as DNA, the CDR3 is TGCGCCAGCAGCTTGGATTTAGGGAGGAACACTGAAGCTTTCTTT. Full variable domain (rest looked up from reference TRBV5-1 and TRBJ1-1): KAGVTQTPRYLIKTRGQQVTLSCSPISGHRSVSWYQQTPGQGLQFLFEYFSETQRNKGNFPGRFSGRQFSNSRSEMNVSTLELGDSALYLCASSLDLGRNTEAFFGQGTRLTVV.

The chain joins TRBV28 to TRBJ1-3; 9 bases match TRBD1. V lost 5 bases, J lost 1 base, and 6 bases stayed unmatched. Germline CDR1 and CDR2: MDHEN and SYDVKM. CDR3 length: 16 residues. Here the CDR3 DNA reads TGTGCCAGCAGTATTACGACAGGGGGATCTGGAAACACCATATATTTT. Amino acid sequence: CASSITTGGSGNTIYF.

This clone was counted many times. CDR3 sequence (DNA): TGCGCCAGCAGCTACTGGACTACTACAGATACGCAGTATTTT. Translating it yields CASSYWTTTDTQYF. This rearrangement joins TRBV5-1 to TRBJ2-3; TRBD2 is a possible D gene (6 bases). CDR1 and CDR2 from the germline V gene are SGHRS and YFSETQ. The CDR3 totals 14 residues. V was shortened by 3 bases and J by 3 bases, with 11 bases between the two germline ends.

This chain joins TRBV6-6 and TRBJ1-1; a weak D match, TRBD1 (5 bases). The CDR3 is 16 residues long. The V end lost 2 bases, the J end lost 0 bases, and 13 bases lay between the germline ends. The germline gives CDR1 MNHNY, CDR2 SVGAGI (reference sequence). This chain's CDR3 is CASSYPPGGVNTEAFF. The CDR3 region has the DNA TGTGCCAGCAGTTACCCCCCCGGGGGTGTGAACACTGAAGCTTTCTTT.

The chain joins TRBV28 to TRBJ1-6; possibly TRBD1 for D (5 bases). Germline V lookup: CDR1 MDHEN, CDR2 SYDVKM. This CDR3 comprises 16 residues. Between the trimmed V and J ends, which lost 5 bases and 9 bases, there was a span of 20 bases. The CDR3 DNA is TGTGCCAGCAGTCTACGCCTCGCAGTTAGGGGTTCACCCCTCCACTTT. Its protein product is CASSLRLAVRGSPLHF.

J is TRBJ1-5 and V is TRBV20-1, with D hard to call. Trimming cost V 1 base and J 13 bases, with 11 bases left between them. The CDR3 sequence is 11 residues long. CDR1 is DFQATT, CDR2 SNEGSKA, per germline (reference sequence). The CDR3 loop is CSARGAGVQHF. The CDR3 DNA follows: TGCAGTGCTAGAGGGGCCGGTGTTCAGCATTTT.

The chain uses TRBV6-5 and TRBJ1-2; a possible D gene is TRBD1 (5 bases). Germline CDR1 reads MNHEY; CDR2 reads SVGAGI. Trimming pared 2 bases from V and 6 bases from J, leaving 10 bases between. The CDR3 length is 13 residues. For the CDR3, the DNA is TGTGCCAGCAGTTACGGGGACCAGGATGGCTACACCTTC. Translated: CASSYGDQDGYTF.

J is TRBJ1-1 and V is TRBV6-2 or TRBV6-3; D unresolved. The V gene lost 0 bases and the J gene lost 1 base, with 15 bases spanning the gap. This CDR3 has 17 amino acids. Germline values: CDR1 MNHEY, CDR2 SVGEGT. CDR3 region: CASSYSTGEVGNTEAFF. The CDR3 DNA is TGTGCCAGCAGTTACTCGACCGGGGAGGTCGGGAACACTGAAGCTTTCTTT.

V gene TRBV5-1 combines with J gene TRBJ1-1; a weak D match, TRBD1 (5 bases). Trimming left V 4 bases short and J 1 base short, with 17 bases between. The CDR3 extends over 16 amino acids. The germline gives CDR1 SGHRS, CDR2 YFSETQ. The CDR3 sequence is CASSPSGGVGNTEAFF. CDR3 bases: TGCGCCAGCAGCCCGAGCGGGGGAGTGGGGAACACTGAAGCTTTCTTT.

The genes are TRBV30 and TRBJ1-4; no definite D call. The CDR3 has 11 amino acids. V shed 5 bases and J shed 8 bases, with 9 bases lying between them. Germline V gives CDR1 GTSNPN, CDR2 SVGIG (reference sequence). This chain's CDR3 is CAWGLPEKLFF. CDR3 DNA sequence: TGTGCCTGGGGTCTGCCGGAAAAACTGTTTTTT.

The chain joins TRBV30 to TRBJ1-2; TRBD1 might be the D (5 bases). There are 15 residues in the CDR3. Germline CDR1 reads GTSNPN; CDR2 reads SVGIG (reference sequence). The V end lost 4 bases, the J end lost 7 bases, and 22 bases lay between the germline ends. The CDR3 is CAWIPRAGQSSGYTF. The CDR3 DNA reads TGTGCCTGGATCCCCCGGGCAGGGCAATCGAGTGGCTACACCTTC.

The gene calls are TRBV19 and TRBJ1-4; no reliable D call. This CDR3 contains 16 residues. CDR1 is LNHDA, CDR2 SQIVND, per germline (reference sequence). Between the trimmed V and J ends, which lost 3 bases and 0 bases, there was a span of 11 bases. The CDR3 protein is CASSIKGAATNEKLFF. CDR3 coding DNA: TGTGCCAGTAGTATCAAGGGAGCTGCAACTAATGAAAAACTGTTTTTT.